This is a list of T cell receptor beta chains from one sample in a study of cytomegalovirus exposure and HLA in healthy donors. Some clones are missing from TCRdb's copy, which holds only in-frame ones; the method was immunoSEQ multiplex PCR. The data hold roughly 200,000 clones, with around 77% observed a single time. Sequenced material: PBMCs. All receptors derive from a man in his sixties in good health and CMV-seronegative. Both conserved end residues are part of each CDR3. A D gene is named only where the DNA matches it firmly. Clone size is given for some rows only: seen once, a few or many times, or a class if the clone is expanded.

d_gene: TRBD1; v_gene: TRBV9; abundance: -; j_gene: TRBJ2-7; CDR3nt: TGTGCCAGCAGCGTAGATATTTGTGGACAGGGTTGCGAGCAGTACTTC; CDR3aa: CASSVDICGQGCEQYF
d_gene: TRBD2; v_gene: TRBV10-3; abundance: -; j_gene: TRBJ2-2; CDR3nt: TGTGCCATCAGTGAGCGACTAGCGGCGGAAACCGGGGAGCTGTTTTTT; CDR3aa: CAISERLAAETGELFF
d_gene: -; v_gene: TRBV2; abundance: -; j_gene: TRBJ2-3; CDR3nt: TGTGCCAGCGTCAGGGGCTTTGAGACAGATACGCAGTATTTT; CDR3aa: CASVRGFETDTQYF
d_gene: -; v_gene: TRBV27; abundance: -; j_gene: TRBJ1-6; CDR3nt: TGTGCCAGCAGTGTCTCCGGGACAAACTGGCGCGGCTATAATTCACCCCTCCACTTT; CDR3aa: CASSVSGTNWRGYNSPLHF
d_gene: TRBD2; v_gene: TRBV11-1; abundance: -; j_gene: TRBJ2-1; CDR3nt: TGTGCCAGCAGCGCCCGGACTAGCGGGATCCGCAATGAGCAGTTCTTC; CDR3aa: CASSARTSGIRNEQFF
d_gene: TRBD1; v_gene: TRBV5-5; abundance: -; j_gene: TRBJ2-7; CDR3nt: TGTGCCAGCACCTGGACAGGGGCTTCTTACTACGAGCAGTACTTC; CDR3aa: CASTWTGASYYEQYF
d_gene: TRBD1; v_gene: TRBV7-6; abundance: -; j_gene: TRBJ1-2; CDR3nt: TGTGCCAGCAGCTCGATGGACAGGGGAGGTGGCTACACCTTC; CDR3aa: CASSSMDRGGGYTF
d_gene: TRBD1; v_gene: TRBV25-1; abundance: -; j_gene: TRBJ1-1; CDR3nt: TGTGCCAGCAGTGAACCACGACAGGGTCCAGAAGCTTTCTTT; CDR3aa: CASSEPRQGPEAFF
d_gene: TRBD2; v_gene: TRBV6-6; abundance: -; j_gene: TRBJ2-5; CDR3nt: TGTGCCAGCAGTTACGCCGGGGGGGGGTGGGAGACCCAGTACTTC; CDR3aa: CASSYAGGGWETQYF
d_gene: -; v_gene: TRBV6-4; abundance: -; j_gene: TRBJ2-3; CDR3nt: TGTGCCAGCAGTGCGGTTGAAGGGGCACAACATACGCAGTATTTT; CDR3aa: CASSAVEGAQHTQYF
d_gene: TRBD2; v_gene: TRBV10-3; abundance: -; j_gene: TRBJ2-3; CDR3nt: TGTGCCAGGGTCCTAGCGGGGGCCCGGCCTAAAAACACAGATACGCAGTATTTT; CDR3aa: CARVLAGARPKNTDTQYF
d_gene: TRBD1; v_gene: TRBV5-1; abundance: -; j_gene: TRBJ2-7; CDR3nt: TGCGCCAGCAGCAGAAACAGGGGTAGGGCCTACGAGCAGTACTTC; CDR3aa: CASSRNRGRAYEQYF
d_gene: -; v_gene: TRBV5-1; abundance: few; j_gene: TRBJ1-1; CDR3nt: TGCGCCAGCAGCCCTCGTTGGGAGACGAACACTGAAGCTTTCTTT; CDR3aa: CASSPRWETNTEAFF
d_gene: TRBD2; v_gene: TRBV7-9; abundance: -; j_gene: TRBJ2-7; CDR3nt: TGTGCCAGCAGCCCTCGGGACTACACCTACGAGCAGTACTTC; CDR3aa: CASSPRDYTYEQYF
d_gene: TRBD1; v_gene: TRBV19; abundance: -; j_gene: TRBJ2-5; CDR3nt: TGTGCCAGTACCCTGGGACAGGGGAGACAAGAGACCCAGTACTTC; CDR3aa: CASTLGQGRQETQYF
d_gene: TRBD1; v_gene: TRBV10-2; abundance: -; j_gene: TRBJ1-5; CDR3nt: TGCGCCAGCAGTCAGGGGGTTAATCAGCCCCAGAATTTT; CDR3aa: CASSQGVNQPQNF
d_gene: -; v_gene: TRBV29-1; abundance: -; j_gene: TRBJ2-1; CDR3nt: TGCAGCGCAGGAAGCGGTGCAGGTCATGAGCAGTTCTTC; CDR3aa: CSAGSGAGHEQFF
d_gene: -; v_gene: TRBV5-1; abundance: -; j_gene: TRBJ2-1; CDR3nt: TGCGCCAGCAGCTTGGGGCTAGCGGAGCAGTTCTTC; CDR3aa: CASSLGLAEQFF
d_gene: -; v_gene: TRBV5-8; abundance: -; j_gene: TRBJ1-2; CDR3nt: TGTGCCAGCAGCTTGGGTCTTAACTATGGCTACACCTTC; CDR3aa: CASSLGLNYGYTF
d_gene: TRBD1; v_gene: TRBV10-1; abundance: -; j_gene: TRBJ2-1; CDR3nt: TGCGCCAGCAGTGATTCTCGGACAGGGGGTTTCAATGAGCAGTTCTTC; CDR3aa: CASSDSRTGGFNEQFF
d_gene: -; v_gene: TRBV6-5; abundance: -; j_gene: TRBJ2-3; CDR3nt: TGTGCCAGCAGTTACGAGCTTGGGGGCGCGACAGATACGCAGTATTTT; CDR3aa: CASSYELGGATDTQYF
d_gene: TRBD2; v_gene: TRBV5-1; abundance: -; j_gene: TRBJ2-5; CDR3nt: TGCGCCAGCAGCTCGGGGATACTAGCGCCCTCGGAGACCCAGTACTTC; CDR3aa: CASSSGILAPSETQYF
d_gene: TRBD1; v_gene: TRBV28; abundance: -; j_gene: TRBJ1-5; CDR3nt: TGTGCCAGCAGTCAACAGGGGCATCAGCCCCAGCATTTT; CDR3aa: CASSQQGHQPQHF
d_gene: TRBD1; v_gene: TRBV27; abundance: once; j_gene: TRBJ2-1; CDR3nt: TGTGCCAGCAGTGGAACACCGGGACAGGTTTACAATGAGCAGTTCTTC; CDR3aa: CASSGTPGQVYNEQFF
d_gene: -; v_gene: TRBV19; abundance: -; j_gene: TRBJ1-5; CDR3nt: TGTGCCAGTAGTATACAGGGCGATCAGCCCCAGCATTTT; CDR3aa: CASSIQGDQPQHF
d_gene: -; v_gene: TRBV28; abundance: -; j_gene: TRBJ2-7; CDR3nt: TGTGCCAGCATTCCTCTGCTGGGCCAGGGGCTCCACGAGCAGTACTTC; CDR3aa: CASIPLLGQGLHEQYF
d_gene: -; v_gene: TRBV18; abundance: -; j_gene: TRBJ2-7; CDR3nt: TGTGCCAGCTCACCGGGGTCAGGGCCGAATTACGAGCAGTACTTC; CDR3aa: CASSPGSGPNYEQYF
d_gene: TRBD1; v_gene: TRBV6-6; abundance: -; j_gene: TRBJ1-2; CDR3nt: TGTGCCAGCAGTCCCTCCAGTCAAATAGGGGGCGGTGGCTACACCTTC; CDR3aa: CASSPSSQIGGGGYTF
d_gene: -; v_gene: TRBV19; abundance: -; j_gene: TRBJ2-3; CDR3nt: TGTGCCAGTAGTATCTACGGCACAGATACGCAGTATTTT; CDR3aa: CASSIYGTDTQYF
d_gene: TRBD2; v_gene: TRBV2; abundance: -; j_gene: TRBJ2-5; CDR3nt: TGTGCCAGCCAGCGGGGACTAGATGAGACCCAGTACTTC; CDR3aa: CASQRGLDETQYF
d_gene: TRBD2; v_gene: TRBV29-1; abundance: -; j_gene: TRBJ2-3; CDR3nt: TGCAGCGTTGAAGGGGGGGGGTGGACAGATACGCAGTATTTT; CDR3aa: CSVEGGGWTDTQYF
d_gene: TRBD1; v_gene: TRBV7-9; abundance: -; j_gene: TRBJ1-2; CDR3nt: TGTGCCAGCAGCTTAGCCCCAGGGGGTGATGGCTACACCTTC; CDR3aa: CASSLAPGGDGYTF
d_gene: -; v_gene: TRBV5-1; abundance: -; j_gene: TRBJ2-1; CDR3nt: TGCGCCAGCAGCTTGGGTGTCGGAGTCTACAATGAGCAGTTCTTC; CDR3aa: CASSLGVGVYNEQFF
d_gene: TRBD1; v_gene: TRBV6-5; abundance: -; j_gene: TRBJ1-4; CDR3nt: TGTGCCAGCAGTTACGAGGGACAGTATGGGAAACTGTTTTTT; CDR3aa: CASSYEGQYGKLFF
d_gene: -; v_gene: TRBV10-3; abundance: -; j_gene: TRBJ2-7; CDR3nt: TGTGCCATCAGCCCCGGGACACTGACTGACGAGCAGTACTTC; CDR3aa: CAISPGTLTDEQYF
d_gene: TRBD1; v_gene: TRBV6-1; abundance: -; j_gene: TRBJ1-1; CDR3nt: TGTGCCACCCTCGGGACAGGGTGGACTGAAGCTTTCTTT; CDR3aa: CATLGTGWTEAFF
d_gene: -; v_gene: TRBV4-1; abundance: -; j_gene: TRBJ2-7; CDR3nt: TGCGCCAGCAGCCAAGATCAGGGTTCCTACGAGCAGTACTTC; CDR3aa: CASSQDQGSYEQYF
d_gene: TRBD1; v_gene: TRBV6-1; abundance: -; j_gene: TRBJ2-1; CDR3nt: TGTGCCAGCAGTGGGCAAGGGGGCCCGAGCTCCTACAATGAGCAGTTCTTC; CDR3aa: CASSGQGGPSSYNEQFF